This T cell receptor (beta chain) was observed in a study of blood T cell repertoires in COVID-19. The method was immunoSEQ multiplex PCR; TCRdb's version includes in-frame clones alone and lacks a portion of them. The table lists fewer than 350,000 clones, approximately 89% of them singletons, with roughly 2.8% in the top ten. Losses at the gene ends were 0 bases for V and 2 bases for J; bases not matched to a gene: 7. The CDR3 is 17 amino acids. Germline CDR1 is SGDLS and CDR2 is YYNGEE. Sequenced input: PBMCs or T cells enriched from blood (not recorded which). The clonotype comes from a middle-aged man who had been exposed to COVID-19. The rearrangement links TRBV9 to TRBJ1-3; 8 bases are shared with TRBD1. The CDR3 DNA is TGTGCCAGCAGCGTAGAGAGTCAACAGGGGGCTGGAAACACCATATATTTT. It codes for CASSVESQQGAGNTIYF.